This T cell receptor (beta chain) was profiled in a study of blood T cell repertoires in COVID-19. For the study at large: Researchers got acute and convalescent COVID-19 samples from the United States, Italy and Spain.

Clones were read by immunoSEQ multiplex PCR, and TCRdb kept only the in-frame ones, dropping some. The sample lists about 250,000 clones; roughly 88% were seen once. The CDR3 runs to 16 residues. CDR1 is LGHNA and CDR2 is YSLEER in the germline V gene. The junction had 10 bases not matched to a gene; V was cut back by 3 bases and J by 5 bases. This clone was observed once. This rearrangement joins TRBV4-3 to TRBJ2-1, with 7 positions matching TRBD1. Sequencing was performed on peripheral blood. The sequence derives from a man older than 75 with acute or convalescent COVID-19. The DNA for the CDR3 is TGCGCCAGCAGCCAGAGGGCCAGGGGGATCGACAATGAGCAGTTCTTC. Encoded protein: CASSQRARGIDNEQFF.